This TCR beta chain is drawn from a study of blood T cells in healthy people across ages. The study's findings and limits: Changes seen in expanded clonotypes were possibly confounded by donor CMV status left unknown.

About this clonotype itself: Its target is not known.

Trimming stripped 1 base from V and 4 bases from J, with 11 bases between. Germline values: CDR1 MDHEN, CDR2 SYDVKM. The CDR3 is 15 amino acids. Alongside a J-beta primer mix, a sample-barcoded 5' primer served in a second PCR lasting roughly 7 to 12 cycles. TCRdb reprocessed the 5' RACE reads via MiXCR and lists one record per CDR3 protein. There are over 700,000 distinct CDR3 sequences in the sample; around a quarter occur only once, and 9.4% lies in the top ten. The data were also submitted as part of a second study, on T cells of mothers and their children.

Sample: blood. The sequence was obtained from a boy younger than 18 in good health. The chain recombines TRBV28 with TRBJ2-4; D possibly corresponds to TRBD2 (5 bases). CDR3: CASSLFSLAKNIQYF. The DNA of the CDR3 is TGTGCCAGCAGTTTATTTTCCCTAGCAAAAAACATTCAGTACTTC.